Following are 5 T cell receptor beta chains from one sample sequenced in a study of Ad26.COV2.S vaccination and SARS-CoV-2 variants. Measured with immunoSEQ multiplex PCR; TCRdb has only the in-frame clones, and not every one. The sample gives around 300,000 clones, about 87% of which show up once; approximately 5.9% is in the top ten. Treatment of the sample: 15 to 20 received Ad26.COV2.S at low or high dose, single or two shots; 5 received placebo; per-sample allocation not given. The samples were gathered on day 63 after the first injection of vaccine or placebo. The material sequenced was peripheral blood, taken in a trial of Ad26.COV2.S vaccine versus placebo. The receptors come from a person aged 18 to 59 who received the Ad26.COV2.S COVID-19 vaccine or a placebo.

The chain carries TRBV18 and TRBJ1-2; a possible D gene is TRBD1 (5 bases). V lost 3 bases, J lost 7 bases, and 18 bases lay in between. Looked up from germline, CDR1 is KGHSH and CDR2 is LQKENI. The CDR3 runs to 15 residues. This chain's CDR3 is CASSPLPSGRAGYTF. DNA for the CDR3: TGTGCCAGCTCACCCCTACCTTCAGGGAGGGCTGGCTACACCTTC.

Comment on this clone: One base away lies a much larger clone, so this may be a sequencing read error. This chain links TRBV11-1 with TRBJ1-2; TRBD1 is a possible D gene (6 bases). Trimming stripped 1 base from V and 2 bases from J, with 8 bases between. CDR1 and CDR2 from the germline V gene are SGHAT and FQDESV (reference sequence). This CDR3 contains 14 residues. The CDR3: CASSLGTANYGYTF. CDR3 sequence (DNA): TGTGCCAGCAGCTTAGGGACAGCCAACTATGGCTACACCTTC.

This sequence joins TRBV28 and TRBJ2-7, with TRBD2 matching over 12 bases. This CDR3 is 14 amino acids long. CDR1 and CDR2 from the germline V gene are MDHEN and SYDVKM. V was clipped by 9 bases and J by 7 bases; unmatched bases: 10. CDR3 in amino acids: CASKASGRAWEQYF. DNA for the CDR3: TGTGCCAGTAAGGCTAGCGGGAGGGCCTGGGAGCAGTACTTC.

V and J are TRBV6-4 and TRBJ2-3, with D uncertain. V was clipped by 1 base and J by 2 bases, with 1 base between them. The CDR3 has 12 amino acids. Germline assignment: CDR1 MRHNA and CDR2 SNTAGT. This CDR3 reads CASSDYTDTQYF. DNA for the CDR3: TGTGCCAGCAGTGACTACACAGATACGCAGTATTTT.

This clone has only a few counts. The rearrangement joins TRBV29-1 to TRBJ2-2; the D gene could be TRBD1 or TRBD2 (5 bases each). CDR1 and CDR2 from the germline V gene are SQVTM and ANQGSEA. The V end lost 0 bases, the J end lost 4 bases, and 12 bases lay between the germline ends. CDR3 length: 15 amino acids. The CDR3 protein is CSVEDRKGSTGELFF. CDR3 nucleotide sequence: TGCAGCGTTGAAGACAGGAAGGGGAGCACCGGGGAGCTGTTTTTT.